Here is one T cell receptor (beta chain) with its context. This sample is part of a study of CD8 T cells in Susac syndrome. After extraction with the RNeasy kit, about 0.45 to 1 ug of the RNA was reverse transcribed using random hexamers. Amplification of TCR beta CDR3 was carried out by immunoSEQ multiplex PCR, which covered 54 Vbeta and 13 Jbeta segments. TCRdb processed the immunoSEQ multiplex PCR reads anew with MiXCR; each CDR3 protein has one entry. Of some 200,000 distinct CDR3 sequences listed, 92% are singletons. The CDR3 contains 15 residues. Trimming at V came to 0 bases and at J to 8 bases, leaving 6 bases not matched to a gene. Per the germline V gene, CDR1 is MGHRA and CDR2 is YSYEKL. From blood CD8+ and CD4+ T cells, TCR beta sequences were generated. Isolation of CD8+ and CD4+ T cells was performed negatively, whereas enrichment of TEMRA cells was done by FACS.

Specimen: CD8+ T cells from PBMCs. The receptor comes from a human donor with multiple sclerosis. This chain connects TRBV4-1 to TRBJ2-1; 8 bases match TRBD2. This chain's CDR3 is CASSQDAREVYEQFF. CDR3 DNA sequence: TGCGCCAGCAGCCAAGATGCGCGGGAGGTGTATGAGCAGTTCTTC.